This entry features one T cell receptor (beta chain) sequence. What it binds is not known. The germline gives CDR1 SGHNT, CDR2 YENEEA. The V and J ends lost 5 bases and 0 bases, in that order; junction bases with no gene match: 7. The CDR3 runs 15 residues. Sequencing was performed with immunoSEQ multiplex PCR; in TCRdb, only in-frame clones are kept and a portion is missing. The sample holds around 56,000 clones; around 82% are singletons and the top ten take approximately 2.8%. The time point was: week 5, during vaccination. All doses held 300 ug of mutant IDH1 20-mer peptide, with topical imiquimod. The record originates from a study of a mutant IDH1 vaccine in newly diagnosed glioma.

The rearrangement joins TRBV11-3 to TRBJ2-7, with 7 bases lining up with TRBD2. Sequencing was performed on PBMCs, taken from a glioma patient whose treatment included an IDH1 peptide vaccine. The sequence derives from a woman aged 18-35 years with glioma. Some clones in this sample may be carry-over from other donors' samples. CDR3 protein: CASSKQRGISYEQYF. The CDR3, as DNA: TGTGCCAGCAGCAAGCAGCGGGGTATCTCCTACGAGCAGTACTTC.